This T cell receptor (beta chain) was observed in a study of a mutant IDH1 vaccine in newly diagnosed glioma (dated by TCRdb to the early 2020s). With regard to the full study: Vaccination started 4-6 weeks after radiotherapy alone, or was given together with temozolomide cycles in the groups whose treatment included chemotherapy. For exploratory analyses, 25 treated patients had longitudinal TCRB deep sequencing done wherever samples were available. Of the approximately 35 treated patients, about 60% were male and approximately 38% were female, and the mean age was 40.4 years. Before enrollment, most patients had been given radiochemotherapy with temozolomide as standard therapy, while the rest had received either radiotherapy alone or temozolomide alone. Visit V12 was the week-35 safety follow-up and visit V13 was the week-47 end of study. Peripheral blood was drawn at six visits: V03 (baseline), V05, V07, V10, V12 and V13. What the authors observed across the whole study: Pseudoprogression appeared unrelated to alterations in the top peripheral T cell clonotypes detected by TCRB sequencing. Immune responses induced by the vaccine were seen in 90% to 95% of patients across multiple MHC alleles. Selection of PBMC samples for TCRB deep sequencing was based on availability. According to the authors, sample limitations meant that analyses of patient blood samples could not be reproduced.

This clone came up a few times. It lacks a known antigen. No qualities accompany the bases; no much larger clone lies one base away. From its cysteine to its phenylalanine, the CDR3 spans 16 amino acids. Left in the record is the CDR3 DNA by itself, 48 bases read in frame from the first base. At the junction V is shortened by 3 bases and J by 1 base; bases outside the gene matches: 4. Looking up the germline V gene yields CDR1 MDHEN and CDR2 SYDVKM. Reading the label with the study, this specimen's time point is: week 35, safety follow-up. Each vaccine dose, consisting of 300 ug of a 20-mer mutant IDH1 peptide in Montanide, was administered subcutaneously with topical imiquimod. Patients received eight vaccinations in weeks 1, 3, 5, 7, 11, 15, 19 and 23, corresponding to visits V03 through V10. The donors had newly diagnosed IDH1-mutant astrocytomas of WHO grade 3 or 4 that showed loss of nuclear ATRX. The samples were drawn from NOA16, a multicentre, single-arm, open-label phase I trial in Germany that tested a mutant IDH1 peptide vaccine in humans for the first time. Genomic DNA for TCRB sequencing was isolated from EDTA blood with the DNeasy Blood and Tissue Kit.

The library was produced with the immunoSEQ multiplex PCR assay. Rearranged TCR beta chain sequences were amplified with the hsTCRB Kit following the manufacturer's protocol. Sequencing of TCRB libraries was carried out on an Illumina MiSeq. The authors processed their data as follows. The proprietary platform of the kit vendor was used for demultiplexing, trimming and gene mapping. TCRdb carries this immuneACCESS record with in-frame sequences only. Its versions omit some clonotypes, under half of them owing to an unresolved V gene in the studies checked, with the rest unexplained. The DNA was the basis for D and trimming; V, J and clone size are from that table. This sample comprises roughly 60,000 clones, 74% of them detected only once. Of the sample, around 4.5% is held by the ten largest clones.

This clonotype originated in a man aged 45-65 years with glioma. This chain is built from TRBV28 and TRBJ1-5, with 9 bases matching TRBD1. This specimen consisted of PBMCs, obtained from a glioma patient whose treatment included an IDH1 peptide vaccine. The CDR3 protein sequence reads: CASSFGGTGSNQPQHF. The DNA is as follows: TGTGCCAGCAGTTTCGGGGGGACAGGGAGCAATCAGCCCCAGCATTTT.